A selection of T cell receptor beta chains follows, all from one sample in a study of blood T cell repertoires in COVID-19. Assay: immunoSEQ multiplex PCR; the TCRdb copy retains only in-frame clones and omits some. Of more than 120,000 clones listed, roughly 84% were seen once; the top ten hold 4.8%. Sequencing was done on a sample of peripheral blood. All receptors come from a human donor in a cohort sampled during active COVID-19. CDR3s include the opening cysteine and the closing phenylalanine or tryptophan. The order of the fields is D gene, J gene, V gene, clone size, CDR3 protein, CDR3 DNA. The D gene is left open where the match is weak. Clone size, where shown, is once, few, many, or a class for clones that have expanded.

D: TRBD1; J: TRBJ2-7; V: TRBV7-2; size: .; CDR3: CASSSRPGQGYEQYF; DNA: TGTGCCAGCAGTTCTAGGCCGGGACAGGGGTACGAGCAGTACTTC
D: TRBD1; J: TRBJ1-2; V: TRBV6-5; size: .; CDR3: CASSQTGNYGYTF; DNA: TGTGCCAGCAGTCAGACAGGGAACTATGGCTACACCTTC
D: TRBD1; J: TRBJ1-2; V: TRBV5-5; size: .; CDR3: CASRGGQGPNYGYTF; DNA: TGTGCCAGCAGAGGGGGACAGGGACCTAACTATGGCTACACCTTC
D: .; J: TRBJ2-3; V: TRBV5-6; size: .; CDR3: CASSLFGTSSAADTQYF; DNA: TGTGCCAGCAGCTTGTTTGGGACTTCATCAGCGGCAGATACGCAGTATTTT
D: .; J: TRBJ2-3; V: TRBV5-4; size: .; CDR3: CASSPPGVTDTQYF; DNA: TGTGCCAGCAGCCCCCCCGGGGTGACAGATACGCAGTATTTT
D: .; J: TRBJ1-5; V: TRBV3-1/TRBV3-2; size: .; CDR3: CASSQDFSGQGPQHF; DNA: TGTGCCAGCAGCCAAGACTTTTCAGGCCAGGGGCCCCAGCATTTT
D: TRBD1; J: TRBJ1-5; V: TRBV2; size: .; CDR3: CASSGQGGRSNQPQHF; DNA: TGTGCCAGCAGTGGACAGGGCGGGCGTAGTAATCAGCCCCAGCATTTT
D: TRBD1; J: TRBJ1-5; V: TRBV6-5; size: .; CDR3: CASSIDRGAQPQHF; DNA: TGTGCCAGCAGCATCGACAGGGGCGCTCAGCCCCAGCATTTT
D: .; J: TRBJ2-5; V: TRBV7-2; size: .; CDR3: CASSHGAQGGETQYF; DNA: TGTGCCAGCAGCCACGGGGCACAGGGGGGGGAGACCCAGTACTTC
D: .; J: TRBJ1-2; V: TRBV5-1; size: .; CDR3: CASSLDRQTYGYTF; DNA: TGCGCCAGCAGCTTGGACAGGCAGACGTATGGCTACACCTTC
D: TRBD2; J: TRBJ2-1; V: TRBV10-3; size: .; CDR3: CAISAGGRNEQFF; DNA: TGTGCCATCAGTGCGGGAGGGCGGAATGAGCAGTTCTTC
D: .; J: TRBJ1-6; V: TRBV7-8; size: .; CDR3: CASSLVTPSYNSPLHF; DNA: TGTGCCAGCAGCTTAGTCACTCCCTCCTATAATTCACCCCTCCACTTT
D: TRBD1; J: TRBJ1-5; V: TRBV2; size: .; CDR3: CASSGQGAVQPQHF; DNA: TGTGCCAGCAGTGGACAGGGGGCAGTTCAGCCCCAGCATTTT
D: .; J: TRBJ1-1; V: TRBV9; size: .; CDR3: CASSVAGVGTEAFF; DNA: TGTGCCAGCAGCGTAGCGGGGGTAGGCACTGAAGCTTTCTTT
D: .; J: TRBJ2-3; V: TRBV28; size: .; CDR3: CASSKRGALTDTQYF; DNA: TGTGCCAGCAGTAAACGGGGGGCCCTCACAGATACGCAGTATTTT
D: TRBD2; J: TRBJ2-3; V: TRBV4-2; size: .; CDR3: CASSFYLGASGRADTDTQYF; DNA: TGTGCCAGCAGTTTCTACTTAGGGGCTAGCGGGAGGGCCGACACAGATACGCAGTATTTT
D: .; J: TRBJ2-7; V: TRBV5-1; size: many; CDR3: CASSLSPGNSYEQYF; DNA: TGCGCCAGCAGCTTGAGTCCAGGGAACTCCTACGAGCAGTACTTC
D: TRBD1; J: TRBJ1-6; V: TRBV5-1; size: once; CDR3: CASSPGQGTGNSPLHF; DNA: TGCGCCAGCAGCCCAGGACAGGGGACTGGTAATTCACCCCTCCACTTT
D: .; J: TRBJ2-5; V: TRBV27; size: .; CDR3: CASSLWGRSLQETQYF; DNA: TGTGCCAGCAGTTTATGGGGCCGGTCGCTACAAGAGACCCAGTACTTC
D: .; J: TRBJ1-2; V: TRBV29-1; size: .; CDR3: CSVDPPLGGVGVGANGYTF; DNA: TGCAGCGTTGACCCCCCCTTGGGGGGGGTCGGGGTCGGGGCGAATGGCTACACCTTC
D: TRBD1; J: TRBJ1-4; V: TRBV2; size: .; CDR3: CASRGQGREKLFF; DNA: TGTGCCAGCAGGGGACAGGGACGGGAAAAACTGTTTTTT